A single T cell receptor beta chain is shown here with its context. What it binds is unknown. The PCR was carried out with 60 Vbeta primers and 13 Jbeta primers. Produced via immunoSEQ multiplex PCR; TCRdb's table is partial and in-frame only. The table has about 180,000 clones, 70% to 85% seen once. This CDR3 is 14 amino acids long. The J segment lost 3 bases and the V segment lost 9 bases, leaving 5 bases of the junction unmatched. Germline V lookup: CDR1 ENHRY, CDR2 SYGVKD. This entry comes from a study of cytomegalovirus exposure and HLA in healthy donors. Overall study findings and caveats: Researchers reported from a later analysis that most CMV-associated TCR beta chains appeared HLA-restricted. Immune exposure was documented only through CMV serostatus. The study reported that TCR beta sequences accurately predicted HLA-A and HLA-B alleles in most subjects. Over 150 TCR beta chains were listed as cytomegalovirus-associated.

Sequences were obtained from PBMCs. The gene calls are TRBV10-3 and TRBJ2-3, with 11 bases aligning to TRBD1. The TCR was taken from a human donor in good health. Written as DNA, the CDR3 is TGTGCCATATCCGGGACAGGGGGTACAGATACGCAGTATTTT. It yields the protein CAISGTGGTDTQYF.